The entry below gives a single TCR beta chain sequence along with its context. No antigen is known for it. T cells were sequenced at a targeted depth of 1 in 200,000 to 1 in 1 million. TCRdb's table, derived via immunoSEQ multiplex PCR, lists solely in-frame clones and lacks some. The sample contains fewer than 40,000 clones, about 65% of which appear only once. Germline CDR1 and CDR2: SGHVS and FNYEAQ. The CDR3 consists of 14 residues. Deletions cut 1 base from V and 2 bases from J, with 5 bases between. The data were taken from a study of cytotoxic CD8 clonotypes in ibrutinib-treated CLL. Study in general: Response samples were taken after a median around 11 months of treatment, range 6 to 36.

The study, taken as a whole, reports: Among the clonotypes, public ones were uncommon and contracted or held stable on treatment. Age-matched healthy donor levels were exceeded by baseline clonality, which tracked circulating CD8+ T-cell counts.

The receptor was isolated from a human donor with chronic lymphocytic leukemia. The chain couples TRBV7-6 to TRBJ2-2; tentatively, D is TRBD2 (5 bases). The sequencing here drew on PBMCs, taken at disease progression, from a patient treated with ibrutinib. CDR3 residues: CASSLGTNTGELFF. The CDR3 nucleotides read TGTGCCAGCAGCTTAGGGACTAACACCGGGGAGCTGTTTTTT.